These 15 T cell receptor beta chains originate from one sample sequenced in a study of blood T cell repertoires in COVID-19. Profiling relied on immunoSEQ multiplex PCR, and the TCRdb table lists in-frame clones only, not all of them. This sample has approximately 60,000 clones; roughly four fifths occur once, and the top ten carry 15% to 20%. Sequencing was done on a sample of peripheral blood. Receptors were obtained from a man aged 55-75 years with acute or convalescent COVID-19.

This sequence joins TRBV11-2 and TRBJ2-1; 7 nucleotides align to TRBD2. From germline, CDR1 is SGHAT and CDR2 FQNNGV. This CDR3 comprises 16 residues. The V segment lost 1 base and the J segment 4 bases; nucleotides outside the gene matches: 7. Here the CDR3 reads CASSLVGGRAYNEQFF. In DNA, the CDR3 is TGTGCCAGCAGCTTAGTCGGGGGGAGGGCGTACAATGAGCAGTTCTTC.

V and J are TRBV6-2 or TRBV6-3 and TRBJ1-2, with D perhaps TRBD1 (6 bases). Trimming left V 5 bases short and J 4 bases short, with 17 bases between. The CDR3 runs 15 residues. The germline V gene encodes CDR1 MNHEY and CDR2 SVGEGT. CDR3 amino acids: CASSTSTGFSYGYTF. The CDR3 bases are TGTGCCAGCAGTACCTCGACAGGCTTCTCCTATGGCTACACCTTC.

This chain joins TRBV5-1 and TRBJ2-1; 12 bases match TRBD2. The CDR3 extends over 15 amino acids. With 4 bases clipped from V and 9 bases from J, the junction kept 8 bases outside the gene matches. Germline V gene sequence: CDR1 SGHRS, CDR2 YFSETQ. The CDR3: CASSPGLAGPSEQFF. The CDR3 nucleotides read TGCGCCAGCAGCCCGGGACTAGCGGGTCCCAGTGAGCAGTTCTTC.

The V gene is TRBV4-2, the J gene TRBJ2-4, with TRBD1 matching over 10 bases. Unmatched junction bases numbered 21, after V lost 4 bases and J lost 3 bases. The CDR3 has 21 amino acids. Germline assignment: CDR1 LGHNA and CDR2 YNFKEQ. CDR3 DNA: TGTGCCAGCAGCCTTCGGACAGGGGGTTTGACTAGAGGAGACCGCAAAAACATTCAGTACTTC. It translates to CASSLRTGGLTRGDRKNIQYF.

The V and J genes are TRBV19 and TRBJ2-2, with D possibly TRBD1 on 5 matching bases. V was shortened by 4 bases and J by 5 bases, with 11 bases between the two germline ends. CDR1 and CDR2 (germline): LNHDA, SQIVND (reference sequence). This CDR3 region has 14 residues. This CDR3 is CASSNRGNTGELFF. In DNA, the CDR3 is TGTGCCAGTAGTAATAGGGGAAATACCGGGGAGCTGTTTTTT.

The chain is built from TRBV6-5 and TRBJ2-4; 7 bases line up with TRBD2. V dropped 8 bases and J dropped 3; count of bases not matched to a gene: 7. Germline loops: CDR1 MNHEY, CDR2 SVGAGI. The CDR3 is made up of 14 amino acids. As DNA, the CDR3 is TGTGCCAGCGGCGGGGGTCTTGACAAAAACATTCAGTACTTC. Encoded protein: CASGGGLDKNIQYF.

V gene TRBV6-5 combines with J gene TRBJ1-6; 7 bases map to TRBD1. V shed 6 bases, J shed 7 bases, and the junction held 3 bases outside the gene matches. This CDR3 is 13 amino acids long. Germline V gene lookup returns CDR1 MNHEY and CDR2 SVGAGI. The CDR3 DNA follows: TGTGCCAGCAGGCGGGACAGAAATTCACCCCTCCACTTT. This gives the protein CASRRDRNSPLHF.

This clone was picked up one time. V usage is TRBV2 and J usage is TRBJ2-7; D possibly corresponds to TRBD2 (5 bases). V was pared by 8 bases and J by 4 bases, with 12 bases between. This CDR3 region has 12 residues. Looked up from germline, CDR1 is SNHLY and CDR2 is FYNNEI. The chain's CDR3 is CASEGQRYEQYF. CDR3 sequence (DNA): TGTGCCAGCGAGGGTCAGCGGTACGAGCAGTACTTC.

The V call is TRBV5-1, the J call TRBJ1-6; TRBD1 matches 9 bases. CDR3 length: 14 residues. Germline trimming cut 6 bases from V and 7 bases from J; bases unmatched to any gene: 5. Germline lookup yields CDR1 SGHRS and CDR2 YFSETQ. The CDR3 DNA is TGCGCCAGCAAATCCGGGACAGGGAATTCACCCCTCCACTTT. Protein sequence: CASKSGTGNSPLHF.

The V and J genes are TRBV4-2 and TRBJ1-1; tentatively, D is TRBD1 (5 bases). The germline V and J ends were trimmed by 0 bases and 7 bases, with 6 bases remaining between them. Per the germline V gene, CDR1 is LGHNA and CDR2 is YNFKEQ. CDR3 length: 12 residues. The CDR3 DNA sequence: TGTGCCAGCAGCCAAGACAGGGATGAAGCTTTCTTT. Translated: CASSQDRDEAFF.

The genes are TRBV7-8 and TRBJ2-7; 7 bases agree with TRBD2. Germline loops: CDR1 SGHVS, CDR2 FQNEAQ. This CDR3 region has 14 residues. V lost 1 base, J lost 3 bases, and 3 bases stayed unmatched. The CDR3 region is CASSLGLADYEQYF. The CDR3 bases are TGTGCCAGCAGCTTAGGGCTAGCGGACTACGAGCAGTACTTC.

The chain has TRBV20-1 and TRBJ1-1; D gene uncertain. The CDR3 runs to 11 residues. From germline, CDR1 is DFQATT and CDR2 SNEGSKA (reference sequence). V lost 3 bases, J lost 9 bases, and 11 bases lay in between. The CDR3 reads CSASPPVQAFF. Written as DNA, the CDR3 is TGCAGTGCTAGTCCTCCGGTCCAAGCTTTCTTT.

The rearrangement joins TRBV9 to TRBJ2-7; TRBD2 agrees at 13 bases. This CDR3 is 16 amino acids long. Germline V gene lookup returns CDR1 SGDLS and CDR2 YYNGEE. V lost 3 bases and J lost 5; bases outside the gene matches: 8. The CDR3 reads CASSAERLAGGHEQYF. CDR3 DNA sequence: TGTGCCAGCAGCGCCGAGCGACTAGCGGGAGGCCACGAGCAGTACTTC.

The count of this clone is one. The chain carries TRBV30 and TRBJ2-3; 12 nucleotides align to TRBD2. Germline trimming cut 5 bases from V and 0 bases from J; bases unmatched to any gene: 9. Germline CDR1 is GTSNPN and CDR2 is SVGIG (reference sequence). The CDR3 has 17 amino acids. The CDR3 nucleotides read TGTGCCTGGTCTCGGGGGGGACTAGCGGGTAGCACAGATACGCAGTATTTT. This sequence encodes CAWSRGGLAGSTDTQYF.

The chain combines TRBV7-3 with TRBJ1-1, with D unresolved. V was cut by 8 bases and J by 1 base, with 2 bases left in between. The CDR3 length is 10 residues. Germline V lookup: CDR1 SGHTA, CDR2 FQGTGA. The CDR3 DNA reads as TGTGCCAGCCGGAACACTGAAGCTTTCTTT. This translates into CASRNTEAFF.